This is a list of T cell receptor beta chains from one sample in a study of response to subunit inactivated influenza vaccine. From the RT-PCR reads, TCRdb called clonotypes with MiXCR, one entry per CDR3 protein. The table records around 530,000 distinct CDR3 sequences, 12% of them present only once. The specimen was PBMCs from blood, collected on the day of vaccination. The receptor set was obtained from a man aged 45 to 65 who received an inactivated influenza vaccine. The CDR3 runs from the conserved cysteine through the conserved F or W. Fields, in order: D gene, V gene, J gene, clone size, CDR3 DNA, CDR3 protein. D genes are given only for firm matches. Where a row states a size, it is once, few, many or the class of an expanded clone; other rows omit it.

D gene: -; V gene: TRBV11-2; J gene: TRBJ2-7; clone size: few; CDR3 DNA: TGTGCCAGCAGCCCAGGGGCCCTACTTAGGACACCCGCCACCTACGAGCAGTACTTC; CDR3 protein: CASSPGALLRTPATYEQYF
D gene: -; V gene: TRBV27; J gene: TRBJ2-2; clone size: few; CDR3 DNA: TGTGCCAGCAGTTTTCAGCGCTCCGGGGAGCTGTTTTTT; CDR3 protein: CASSFQRSGELFF
D gene: TRBD2; V gene: TRBV4-2; J gene: TRBJ2-7; clone size: many; CDR3 DNA: TGTGCCAGCAGCCAAGAGGCCAGTTCATCCGGGAGGGCAGGAGAGCAGTACTTC; CDR3 protein: CASSQEASSSGRAGEQYF
D gene: TRBD1; V gene: TRBV5-1; J gene: TRBJ2-1; clone size: many; CDR3 DNA: TGCGCCAGCAGCTTGATGGGACAGGACAATGAGCAGTTCTTC; CDR3 protein: CASSLMGQDNEQFF
D gene: -; V gene: TRBV20-1; J gene: TRBJ1-2; clone size: -; CDR3 DNA: TGCAGTGCCCTGACGTCCCCTGCGGGTGGCTACACCTTC; CDR3 protein: CSALTSPAGGYTF
D gene: -; V gene: TRBV7-2; J gene: TRBJ2-2; clone size: -; CDR3 DNA: TGTGCCAGCAGCTTCCACAGGGGGGAGCTGTTTTTT; CDR3 protein: CASSFHRGELFF
D gene: TRBD1; V gene: TRBV20-1; J gene: TRBJ2-3; clone size: -; CDR3 DNA: TGCAGTGCTAAATCCGGGACAGGGGGTCCAGATACGCAGTATTTT; CDR3 protein: CSAKSGTGGPDTQYF
D gene: -; V gene: TRBV4-3; J gene: TRBJ2-7; clone size: few; CDR3 DNA: TGCGCCAGCAGCCAAGATCCGCGCAGATCCTACGAGCAGTACTTC; CDR3 protein: CASSQDPRRSYEQYF
D gene: TRBD1; V gene: TRBV6-2/TRBV6-3; J gene: TRBJ1-5; clone size: few; CDR3 DNA: TGTGCCAGCAGCGACGGACAGGGGGATCAGCCCCAGCATTTT; CDR3 protein: CASSDGQGDQPQHF
D gene: -; V gene: TRBV10-3; J gene: TRBJ2-1; clone size: many; CDR3 DNA: TGTGCCATCAGCGACAGTGGCGCGACTCCAAGTGAGCAGTTCTTC; CDR3 protein: CAISDSGATPSEQFF
D gene: -; V gene: TRBV5-4; J gene: TRBJ2-7; clone size: few; CDR3 DNA: TGTGCCAGCAGCCAAGGACTCCTAGGGGCCTACGAGCAGTACTTC; CDR3 protein: CASSQGLLGAYEQYF
D gene: -; V gene: TRBV5-1; J gene: TRBJ2-3; clone size: few; CDR3 DNA: TGCGCCAGCGGGGAGTTGTCCCGCCAGACAGATACGCAGTATTTT; CDR3 protein: CASGELSRQTDTQYF
D gene: -; V gene: TRBV12-3/TRBV12-4; J gene: TRBJ1-2; clone size: few; CDR3 DNA: TGTGCCAGCAGGACAGCGTCTAACTATGGCTACACCTTC; CDR3 protein: CASRTASNYGYTF
D gene: -; V gene: TRBV6-2/TRBV6-3; J gene: TRBJ2-2; clone size: -; CDR3 DNA: TGTGCCAGCAGTACCCTGAGGACACACCCAGGGACCGGGGAGCTGTTTTTT; CDR3 protein: CASSTLRTHPGTGELFF
D gene: -; V gene: TRBV7-2; J gene: TRBJ1-3; clone size: few; CDR3 DNA: TGTGCCAGCAGCTTCGAACAGGGACCAGGAAACACCATATATTTT; CDR3 protein: CASSFEQGPGNTIYF
D gene: -; V gene: TRBV10-3; J gene: TRBJ2-6; clone size: -; CDR3 DNA: TGTGCCATCAGTGATTACGACAACTCTGGGGCCAACGTCCTGACTTTC; CDR3 protein: CAISDYDNSGANVLTF
D gene: -; V gene: TRBV28; J gene: TRBJ1-5; clone size: few; CDR3 DNA: TGTGCCAGCAGTCGACAGGCGGCTCAGCCCCAGCATTTT; CDR3 protein: CASSRQAAQPQHF